This entry lists 2 T cell receptor beta chains sequenced from one sample in a study of CD8 T cells in Susac syndrome. RNA amounts of about 0.5 to 1 ug underwent reverse transcription with random hexamers. In TCRdb, the immunoSEQ multiplex PCR reads were re-called with MiXCR into one record per CDR3 protein. The sample holds more than 100,000 distinct CDR3 sequences, around 85% seen once. The source material was CD8+ T cells from PBMCs. These receptors were obtained from a human donor with multiple sclerosis.

This clonotype was observed a handful of times. This sequence joins TRBV11-2 and TRBJ2-7; no definite D call. V lost 5 bases and J 2 bases, leaving 13 bases between the germline ends. Germline V lookup: CDR1 SGHAT, CDR2 FQNNGV. CDR3 size: 14 residues. Written as DNA, the CDR3 is TGTGCCAGCAGCGATCCATACCAGGCCTACGAGCAGTACTTC. Translation gives CASSDPYQAYEQYF.

This clonotype was detected only once. The chain employs TRBV6-2 or TRBV6-3 and TRBJ1-5, with TRBD1 matching over 10 bases. Per the germline V gene, CDR1 is MNHEY and CDR2 is SVGEGT. This CDR3 is built from 17 residues. Unmatched junction bases numbered 14, after V lost 4 bases and J lost 8 bases. DNA for the CDR3: TGTGCCAGCAGTTTCCCCGGGACAGGGGATGGTATAGAGCCCCAGCATTTT. Translation gives CASSFPGTGDGIEPQHF.